This paragraph reports one T cell receptor beta chain. V gave up 11 bases and J gave up 4 bases; unmatched junction bases: 7. This CDR3 is built from 13 residues. CDR1 LNHDA and CDR2 SQIVND come from the germline V gene (reference sequence). This sample was taken from a study of blood T cell repertoires in COVID-19. Study in general: The samples span acute and convalescent COVID-19 from the United States, Italy and Spain.

This table comes from immunoSEQ multiplex PCR, and its TCRdb copy is limited to in-frame clones, with some not included. Here the sample spans about 330,000 clones, 87% being singletons. The chain combines TRBV19 with TRBJ1-1; 10 bases match TRBD1. This TCR came from a man younger than 40 with COVID-19, enrolled during active disease. Sequencing was carried out using peripheral blood. The CDR3 loop reads CAGDRGGGTEAFF. CDR3 in DNA: TGTGCCGGGGACAGGGGAGGAGGCACTGAAGCTTTCTTT.